The entry below describes one T cell receptor beta chain. Antigen: not known. The sample is drawn from a study of vaccination and CD4 T cells after COVID-19. The CDR3 totals 15 residues. V gave up 4 bases and J gave up 1 base, with 13 bases separating them. Per germline, CDR1 SGHTA and CDR2 FQGTGA. Sequencing of DNA taken from cultured CD4+ T cells relied on the Oncomine TCR Beta short-read assay. TCRdb reanalysed the PCR reads using MiXCR and keeps one entry per CDR3 protein. Found here are 15,000 to 20,000 distinct CDR3 sequences, roughly three fifths of them singletons; the top ten hold roughly 5.2%. Study-level results: A median of around 90% of reactive clones, in convalescent patients, became evident only post-vaccination.

Treatment meaning: roughly ten-day PBMC culture with coronavirus spike peptide pools or control peptides (ViraFEST assay). With 10 ug/ml peptide pools and approximately 10 IU/ml IL-2, PBMCs were cultured at some 2 million per well. Scientists separated out CD4+ T cells through negative selection following 10 days in culture. The input for sequencing was CD4+ T cells from blood, cultured in vitro, taken after SARS-CoV-2 vaccination. The J gene is TRBJ1-1, the V gene TRBV7-3, with D possibly TRBD1 on 6 matching bases. The source is a human donor who had recovered from COVID-19. DNA of the CDR3: TGTGCCAGCAGCTCGACAGGCTTCGGGAACACTGAAGCTTTCTTT. It specifies CASSSTGFGNTEAFF.